Shown below are 21 T cell receptor beta chains from a single sample sequenced in a study of PD-1 blockade in classical Hodgkin lymphoma. The assay was immunoSEQ multiplex PCR, and TCRdb's table has in-frame clones only and misses some. The table has approximately 65,000 clones, 88% seen once. Each patient's relapse followed autologous stem cell transplantation, and brentuximab vedotin exposure varied. The specimen comprised peripheral blood mononuclear cells (PBMCs), sampled at baseline. All receptors come from a human donor with classical Hodgkin lymphoma.

CDR3 coding DNA: TGTGCCAGCAGCCAGCTGGGGGCTGGAGCTGGAAACACCATATATTTT. Translating it yields CASSQLGAGAGNTIYF. This chain uses TRBV4-2 with TRBJ1-3, with D possibly matching TRBD1 (6 bases). This CDR3 contains 16 residues. V was cut by 3 bases and J by 2 bases, with 14 bases left in between. Per the germline V gene, CDR1 is LGHNA and CDR2 is YNFKEQ.

The chain links TRBV5-4 to TRBJ2-5; D remains ambiguous. The DNA end is a closer match to TRBJ2-7, so the J assignment may be wrong. Germline CDR1 SGHNT, CDR2 YYREEE (reference sequence). The CDR3 has 13 residues. The CDR3 DNA reads as TGTGCCAGCAGCAACGGGCCTTCCTACGAGCAGTACTTC. The encoded protein is CASSNGPSYEQYF.

The rearrangement links TRBV28 to TRBJ1-6; TRBD1 matches at 11 bases. V lost 3 bases to trimming and J lost 9 bases; unmatched junction nucleotides: 4. CDR1 and CDR2 (germline): MDHEN, SYDVKM. The CDR3 covers 15 residues. CDR3 coding DNA: TGTGCCAGCAGTTTGGGGGACAGGGGGGCTTCACCCCTCCACTTT. This codes for CASSLGDRGASPLHF.

This clone was detected once. This chain connects TRBV7-8 to TRBJ2-3; 8 bases match TRBD1. V shed 4 bases, J shed 4 bases, and the junction held 16 bases outside the gene matches. The CDR3 runs to 18 residues. The germline V gene has CDR1 SGHVS and CDR2 FQNEAQ. The CDR3 sequence: CASSSRGPTGSRADTQYF. CDR3 DNA sequence: TGTGCCAGCAGCTCCAGGGGGCCGACTGGCTCGAGGGCAGATACGCAGTATTTT.

This chain uses TRBV6-5 with TRBJ2-5; no firm D call. CDR3 length: 14 amino acids. CDR1 is MNHEY and CDR2 is SVGAGI in the germline V gene. V lost 7 bases and J lost 1, with 13 bases in between. CDR3 loop: CASNKKTLQETQYF. CDR3 bases: TGTGCCAGCAACAAAAAGACTCTCCAAGAGACCCAGTACTTC.

DNA for the CDR3: TGTGCCAGTAGTAGAGCTGGGGATCCCACAGATACGCAGTATTTT. Its translation is CASSRAGDPTDTQYF. The chain links TRBV19 to TRBJ2-3; D gene ambiguous. The CDR3 contains 15 residues. V was shortened by 4 bases and J by 2 bases, with 13 bases between the two germline ends. The germline gives CDR1 LNHDA, CDR2 SQIVND (reference sequence).

This clone came up once. The chain uses TRBV11-1 and TRBJ1-1; 8 nucleotides match TRBD1. This CDR3 contains 12 residues. Germline-derived CDR1 and CDR2 are SGHAT and FQDESV (reference sequence). V lost 5 bases to trimming and J lost 7 bases; unmatched junction nucleotides: 3. The CDR3 DNA reads TGTGCCAGCAGCCGCGACAGGGGTGAAGCTTTCTTT. This gives the protein CASSRDRGEAFF.

The CDR3 nucleotides are TGTGCCTCCCGGGGGGCGGGGGTGAACTATGGCTACACCTTC. Residues: CASRGAGVNYGYTF. V is TRBV5-6 and J is TRBJ1-2, with D tentatively TRBD1 (6 bases). Trimming pared 10 bases from V and 2 bases from J, leaving 18 bases between. This CDR3 spans 14 amino acids. Germline-derived CDR1 and CDR2 are SGHDT and YYEEEE.

This clone was seen only a few times. The V gene is TRBV27, the J gene TRBJ1-1; D is undetermined. This CDR3 comprises 16 residues. Germline lookup yields CDR1 MNHEY and CDR2 SMNVEV (reference sequence). Trimming left V 8 bases short and J 0 bases short, with 19 bases between. The CDR3 region has the DNA TGTGCCAGCCTAAATTGGAAGCCCCACATGAACACTGAAGCTTTCTTT. It yields the protein CASLNWKPHMNTEAFF.

This chain links TRBV6-1 with TRBJ1-1; D is unresolved. There are 12 residues in the CDR3. Germline V CDR1 and CDR2: MNHNS, SASEGT. Trimming cost V 7 bases and J 6 bases, with 12 bases left between them. The CDR3 DNA follows: TGTGCCAGCAACGCGGTAGTGCCTGAAGCTTTCTTT. It is translated as CASNAVVPEAFF.

This rearrangement joins TRBV7-2 to TRBJ2-7, with D perhaps being TRBD1 or TRBD2 (6 bases each). Germline V gene sequence: CDR1 SGHTA, CDR2 FQGNSA. The length of the CDR3 is 16 residues. Trimming removed 1 base from V and 2 bases from J, with 15 bases in between. The DNA for the CDR3 is TGTGCCAGCAGCTTAGAGCCACAGGGAGGACCCTACGAGCAGTACTTC. Translated, it gives CASSLEPQGGPYEQYF. Looking up the rest from reference TRBV7-2 and TRBJ2-7 gives the full variable domain: GAGVSQSPSNKVTEKGKDVELRCDPISGHTALYWYRQSLGQGLEFLIYFQGNSAPDKSGLPSDRFSAERTGGSVSTLTIQRTQQEDSAVYLCASSLEPQGGPYEQYFGPGTRLTVT.

The V gene is TRBV9, the J gene TRBJ2-3, with 9 bases aligning to TRBD2. V lost 0 bases to trimming and J lost 8 bases; unmatched junction nucleotides: 13. CDR3 length equals 17 residues. From germline, CDR1 is SGDLS and CDR2 YYNGEE. CDR3 sequence: CASSVAERGDKLATQYF. The CDR3 DNA reads as TGTGCCAGCAGCGTAGCTGAGCGGGGGGACAAATTGGCTACGCAGTATTTT.

On this clone: The junction departs from the called germline gene at one end, perhaps through a read error. V and J are TRBV5-1 and TRBJ2-7, with D perhaps matching TRBD1 or TRBD2 (5 bases each). The germline CDR1 and CDR2 sequences are SGHRS and YFSETQ. There are 15 residues in the CDR3. CDR3 in DNA: TGTGCCAGCAGCGTTCCCGGGGCCTCATGGGGCGAGCAGTACTTC. This gives the protein CASSVPGASWGEQYF.

CDR3 residues: CASSHRGRRKNEAFF. CDR3 sequence (DNA): TGTGCCAGCAGCCACAGGGGGCGCCGAAAAAATGAAGCTTTCTTT. The V call is TRBV6-4, the J call TRBJ1-1, with 9 bases fitting TRBD1. This CDR3 spans 15 amino acids. V trimming: 6 bases; J trimming: 7 bases; junction bases outside the gene matches: 12. Per the germline V gene, CDR1 is MRHNA and CDR2 is SNTAGT.

The V and J genes are TRBV2 and TRBJ2-7, with 7 bases aligning to TRBD2. Per germline, CDR1 SNHLY and CDR2 FYNNEI. The V gene end was trimmed by 2 bases and the J gene end by 4 bases; junction bases not matched to a gene: 8. This CDR3 has 15 residues. The CDR3 DNA reads as TGTGCCAGCAGTGAAACCCGGGGGGATCGGTACGAGCAGTACTTC. Encoded protein: CASSETRGDRYEQYF.

This sequence joins TRBV4-1 and TRBJ2-5; 8 bases map to TRBD1. V lost 0 bases and J lost 3; bases outside the gene matches: 12. The CDR3 length is 18 residues. CDR1 MGHRA and CDR2 YSYEKL come from the germline V gene. CDR3 DNA: TGCGCCAGCAGCCAAGAAGGTGGTTGGGCAGGGGGCGAAGAGACCCAGTACTTC. It yields the protein CASSQEGGWAGGEETQYF.

This chain links TRBV15 with TRBJ2-7; D unclear. The CDR3 length is 12 residues. The germline V gene encodes CDR1 LNHNV and CDR2 YYDKDF (reference sequence). The V and J ends lost 6 bases and 3 bases respectively, with 9 bases between them. The CDR3 sequence is CATRGISYEQYF. The CDR3 DNA sequence: TGTGCCACCAGAGGGATTAGCTACGAGCAGTACTTC.

V gene TRBV5-4 combines with J gene TRBJ1-2, with D uncertain. V was trimmed by 2 bases and J by 8 bases, leaving 19 bases between them. Germline CDR1 is SGHNT and CDR2 is YYREEE (reference sequence). The length of the CDR3 is 15 residues. The CDR3 protein is CASSFSGGPPGGYTF. The CDR3 coding sequence is TGTGCCAGCAGCTTCTCCGGTGGCCCTCCGGGAGGCTACACCTTC.

This clone was counted a single time. The chain is built from TRBV9 and TRBJ2-1, with 16 nucleotides matching TRBD2. CDR3 size: 18 residues. Per germline, CDR1 SGDLS and CDR2 YYNGEE. V lost 3 bases to trimming and J lost 5 bases; unmatched junction nucleotides: 8. The CDR3, as DNA: TGTGCCAGCAGCGCCTCCGGGACTAGCGGGGGGGCCGACAATGAGCAGTTCTTC. Amino acid sequence: CASSASGTSGGADNEQFF.

The CDR3 loop reads CASSSLSGAEQYF. The CDR3 DNA sequence: TGCGCCAGCAGCTCACTTTCCGGGGCCGAGCAGTACTTC. The chain recombines TRBV5-1 with TRBJ2-7; either TRBD1 or TRBD2 may fit D (5 bases each). This CDR3 has 13 residues. V was cut by 3 bases and J by 6 bases, with 13 bases left in between. Germline loops: CDR1 SGHRS, CDR2 YFSETQ.

The rearrangement joins TRBV7-9 to TRBJ1-2; no clear D. Trimming stripped 5 bases from V and 0 bases from J, with 13 bases between. Per the germline V gene, CDR1 is SEHNR and CDR2 is FQNEAQ (reference sequence). The CDR3 spans 15 residues. CDR3 in DNA: TGTGCCAGCAGCCACACGTCGTTGGCTAACTATGGCTACACCTTC. Translated, it gives CASSHTSLANYGYTF. The variable domain in full, completed from reference TRBV7-9 and TRBJ1-2, reads DTGVSQNPRHKITKRGQNVTFRCDPISEHNRLYWYRQTLGQGPEFLTYFQNEAQLEKSRLLSDRFSAERPKGSFSTLEIQRTEQGDSAMYLCASSHTSLANYGYTFGSGTRLTVV.